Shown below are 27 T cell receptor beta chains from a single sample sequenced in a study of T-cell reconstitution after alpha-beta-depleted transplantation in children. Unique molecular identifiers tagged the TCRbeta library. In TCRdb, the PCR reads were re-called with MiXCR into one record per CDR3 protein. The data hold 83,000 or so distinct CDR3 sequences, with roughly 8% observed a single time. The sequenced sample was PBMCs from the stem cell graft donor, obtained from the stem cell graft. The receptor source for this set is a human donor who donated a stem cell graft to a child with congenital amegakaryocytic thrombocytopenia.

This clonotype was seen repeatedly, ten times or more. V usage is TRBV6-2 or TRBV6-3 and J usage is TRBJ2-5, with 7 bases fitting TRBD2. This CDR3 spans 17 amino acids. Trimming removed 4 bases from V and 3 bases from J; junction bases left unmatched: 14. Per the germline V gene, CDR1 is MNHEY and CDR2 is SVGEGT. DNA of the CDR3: TGTGCCAGCAGTTTACTCCAATCAGGGACTAACGAAGAGACCCAGTACTTC. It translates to CASSLLQSGTNEETQYF.

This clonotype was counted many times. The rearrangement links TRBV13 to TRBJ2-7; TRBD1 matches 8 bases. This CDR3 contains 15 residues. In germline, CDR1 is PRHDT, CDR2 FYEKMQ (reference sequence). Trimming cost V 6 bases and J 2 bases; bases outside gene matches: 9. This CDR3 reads CASRHQGAVPYEQYF. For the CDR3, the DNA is TGTGCCAGCAGACATCAGGGGGCGGTTCCCTACGAGCAGTACTTC.

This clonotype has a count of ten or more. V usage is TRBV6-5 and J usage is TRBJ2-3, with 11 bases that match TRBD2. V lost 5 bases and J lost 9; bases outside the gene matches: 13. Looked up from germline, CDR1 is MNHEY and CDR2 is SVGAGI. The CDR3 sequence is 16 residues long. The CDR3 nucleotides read TGTGCCAGCAGTACCGGGACTAGCGGCTGGCCGGGGACGCAGTATTTT. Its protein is CASSTGTSGWPGTQYF.

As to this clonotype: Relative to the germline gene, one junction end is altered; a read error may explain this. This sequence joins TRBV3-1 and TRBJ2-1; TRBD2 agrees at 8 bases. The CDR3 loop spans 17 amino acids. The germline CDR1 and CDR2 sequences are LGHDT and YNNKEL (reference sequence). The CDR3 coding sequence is TGTGCCAGCTGCCAGCCTGGCGGGAGGCTCTCCTACAATGAGCAGTTCTTC. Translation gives CASCQPGGRLSYNEQFF.

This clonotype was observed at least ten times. CDR3 protein: CASSLFDTDLGSSYEQYF. The CDR3 DNA reads as TGTGCCAGCAGCTTATTTGACACCGACCTCGGATCCTCCTACGAGCAGTACTTC. The chain joins TRBV7-9 to TRBJ2-7; D remains unclear. Trimming took 2 bases from V and 0 from J, leaving 20 bases between them. In germline, CDR1 is SEHNR, CDR2 FQNEAQ (reference sequence). This CDR3 region has 18 residues.

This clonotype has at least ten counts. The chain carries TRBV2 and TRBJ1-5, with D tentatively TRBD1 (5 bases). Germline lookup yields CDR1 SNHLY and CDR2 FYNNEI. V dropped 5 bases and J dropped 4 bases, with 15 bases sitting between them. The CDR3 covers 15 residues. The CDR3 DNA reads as TGTGCCAGCAGTCCCACGGGGGAACCGAATCAGCCCCAGCATTTT. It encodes CASSPTGEPNQPQHF.

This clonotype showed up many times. CDR3 protein: CASSGTWTGDEQYF. CDR3 bases: TGTGCCAGCAGTGGTACCTGGACAGGCGACGAGCAGTACTTC. The chain couples TRBV2 to TRBJ2-7; 7 nucleotides match TRBD1. Per germline, CDR1 SNHLY and CDR2 FYNNEI. V was clipped by 4 bases and J by 5 bases; unmatched bases: 8. CDR3 length: 14 residues.

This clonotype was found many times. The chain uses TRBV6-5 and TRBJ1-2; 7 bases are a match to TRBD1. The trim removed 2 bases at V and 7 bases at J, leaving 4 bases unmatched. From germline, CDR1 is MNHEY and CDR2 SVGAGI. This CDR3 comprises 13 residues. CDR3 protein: CASSYRQGSGYTF. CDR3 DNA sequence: TGTGCCAGCAGTTACCGACAGGGAAGTGGCTACACCTTC.

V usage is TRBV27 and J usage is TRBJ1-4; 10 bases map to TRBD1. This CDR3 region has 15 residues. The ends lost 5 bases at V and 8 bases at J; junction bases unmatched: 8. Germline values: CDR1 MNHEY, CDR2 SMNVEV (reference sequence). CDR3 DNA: TGTGCCAGCAGTGATGGGGACAGGGGAAGGGAAAAACTGTTTTTT. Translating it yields CASSDGDRGREKLFF.

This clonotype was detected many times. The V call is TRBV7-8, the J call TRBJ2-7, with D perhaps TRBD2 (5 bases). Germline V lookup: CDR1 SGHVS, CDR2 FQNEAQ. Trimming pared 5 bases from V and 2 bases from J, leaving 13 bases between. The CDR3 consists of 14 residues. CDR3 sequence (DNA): TGTGCCAGCAGCCCCTTGTCGGGGACCTACGAGCAGTACTTC. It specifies CASSPLSGTYEQYF.

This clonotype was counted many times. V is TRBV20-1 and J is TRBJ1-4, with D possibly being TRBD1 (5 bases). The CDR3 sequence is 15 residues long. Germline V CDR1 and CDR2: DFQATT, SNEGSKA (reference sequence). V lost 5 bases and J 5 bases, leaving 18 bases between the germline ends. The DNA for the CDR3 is TGCAGTGCTGCCCACGGGGCAGGGATGAATGAAAAACTGTTTTTT. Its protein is CSAAHGAGMNEKLFF.

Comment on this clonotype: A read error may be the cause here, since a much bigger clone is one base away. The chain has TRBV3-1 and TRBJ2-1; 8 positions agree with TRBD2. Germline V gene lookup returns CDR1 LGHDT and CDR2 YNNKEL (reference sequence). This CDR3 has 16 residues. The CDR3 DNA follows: TGTGCCAGAAGCCACTATGCGAGCGGGAGTAAGGATGAGCAGTTCTTC. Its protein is CARSHYASGSKDEQFF.

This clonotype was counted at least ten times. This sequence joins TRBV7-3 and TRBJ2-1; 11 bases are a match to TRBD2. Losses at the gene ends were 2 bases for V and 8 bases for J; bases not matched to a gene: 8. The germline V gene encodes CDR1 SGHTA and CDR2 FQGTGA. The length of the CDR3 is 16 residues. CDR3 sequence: CASSLEGTSGRHEQFF. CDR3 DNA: TGTGCCAGCAGCTTAGAAGGTACTAGCGGGAGACATGAGCAGTTCTTC.

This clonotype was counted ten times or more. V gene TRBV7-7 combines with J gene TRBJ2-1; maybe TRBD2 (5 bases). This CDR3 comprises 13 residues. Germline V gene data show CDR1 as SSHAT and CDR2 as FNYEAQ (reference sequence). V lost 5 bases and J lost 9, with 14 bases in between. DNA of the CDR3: TGTGCCAGCAGCGAGGGAGTGATGGGTGAGCAGTTCTTC. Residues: CASSEGVMGEQFF.

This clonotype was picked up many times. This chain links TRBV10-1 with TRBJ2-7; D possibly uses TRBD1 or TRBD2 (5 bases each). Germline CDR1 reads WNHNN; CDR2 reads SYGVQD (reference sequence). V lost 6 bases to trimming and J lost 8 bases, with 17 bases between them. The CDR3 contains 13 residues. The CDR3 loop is CASSPGPTQKQYF. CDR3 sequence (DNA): TGCGCCAGCAGCCCGGGACCAACCCAGAAGCAGTACTTC.

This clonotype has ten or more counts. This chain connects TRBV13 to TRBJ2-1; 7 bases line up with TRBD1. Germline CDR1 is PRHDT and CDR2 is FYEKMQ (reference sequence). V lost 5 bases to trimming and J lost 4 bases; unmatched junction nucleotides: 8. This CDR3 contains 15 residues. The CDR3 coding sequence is TGTGCCAGCAGCCCACGGACAGGAAAATACAATGAGCAGTTCTTC. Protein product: CASSPRTGKYNEQFF.

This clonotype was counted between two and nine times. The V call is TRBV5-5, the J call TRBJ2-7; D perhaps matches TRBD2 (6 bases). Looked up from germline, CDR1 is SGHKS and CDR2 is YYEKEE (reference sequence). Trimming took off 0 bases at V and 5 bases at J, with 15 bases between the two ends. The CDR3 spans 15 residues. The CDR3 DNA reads TGTGCCAGCAGCTTGGCCGTCGGAGGGCCGGACGAGCAGTACTTC. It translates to CASSLAVGGPDEQYF.

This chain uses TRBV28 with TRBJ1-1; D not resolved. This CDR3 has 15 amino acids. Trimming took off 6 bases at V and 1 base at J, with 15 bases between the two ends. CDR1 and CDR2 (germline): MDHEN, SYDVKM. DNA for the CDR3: TGTGCCAGCAGCCACCCTAGGATTGGGAACACTGAAGCTTTCTTT. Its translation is CASSHPRIGNTEAFF.

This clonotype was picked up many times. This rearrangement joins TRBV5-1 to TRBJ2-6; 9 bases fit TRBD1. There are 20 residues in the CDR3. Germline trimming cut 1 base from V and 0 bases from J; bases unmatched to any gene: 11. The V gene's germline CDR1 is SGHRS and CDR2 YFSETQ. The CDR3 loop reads CASSLQGPGQGRSGANVLTF. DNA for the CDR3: TGCGCCAGCAGCTTGCAGGGTCCAGGACAGGGGCGCTCTGGGGCCAACGTCCTGACTTTC.

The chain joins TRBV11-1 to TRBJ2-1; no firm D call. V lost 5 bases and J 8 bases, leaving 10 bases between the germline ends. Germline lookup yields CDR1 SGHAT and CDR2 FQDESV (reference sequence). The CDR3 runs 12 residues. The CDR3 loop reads CASSRKNDEQFF. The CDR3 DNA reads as TGTGCCAGCAGCCGAAAGAACGATGAGCAGTTCTTC.

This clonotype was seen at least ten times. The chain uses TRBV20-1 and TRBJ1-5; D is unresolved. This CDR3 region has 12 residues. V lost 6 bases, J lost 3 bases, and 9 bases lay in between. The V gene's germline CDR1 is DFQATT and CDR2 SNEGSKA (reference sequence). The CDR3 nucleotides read TGCAGTGCCGTATCCAACAATCAGCCCCAGCATTTT. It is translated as CSAVSNNQPQHF.

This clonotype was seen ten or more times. The CDR3 sequence: CASSPLGGEAFF. CDR3 bases: TGTGCCAGCAGTCCCCTCGGGGGGGAAGCTTTCTTT. The J gene is TRBJ1-1, the V gene TRBV6-5; D perhaps matches TRBD1 (5 bases). This CDR3 is 12 amino acids long. The ends were cut back, 5 bases at V and 8 bases at J, with 12 bases in the middle. Germline values: CDR1 MNHEY, CDR2 SVGAGI.

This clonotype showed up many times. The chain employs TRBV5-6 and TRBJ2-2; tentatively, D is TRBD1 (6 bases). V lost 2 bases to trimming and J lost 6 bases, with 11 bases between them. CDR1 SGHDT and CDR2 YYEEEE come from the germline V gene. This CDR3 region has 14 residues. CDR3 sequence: CASSLIQGSGELFF. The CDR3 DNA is TGTGCCAGCAGCTTAATACAGGGCTCCGGGGAGCTGTTTTTT.

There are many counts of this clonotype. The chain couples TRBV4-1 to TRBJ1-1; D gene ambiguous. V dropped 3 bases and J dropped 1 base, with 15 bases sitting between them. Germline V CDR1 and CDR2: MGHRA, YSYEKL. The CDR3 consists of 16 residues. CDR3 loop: CASSQSLGGGNTEAFF. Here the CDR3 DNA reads TGCGCCAGCAGCCAGTCACTAGGAGGAGGGAACACTGAAGCTTTCTTT.

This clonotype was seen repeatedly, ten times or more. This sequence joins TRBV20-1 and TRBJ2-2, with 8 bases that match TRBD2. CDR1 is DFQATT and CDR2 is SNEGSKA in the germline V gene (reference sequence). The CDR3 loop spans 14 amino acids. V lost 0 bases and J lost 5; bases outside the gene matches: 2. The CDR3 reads CSAREPSGTGELFF. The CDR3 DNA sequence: TGCAGTGCTAGAGAACCTAGCGGGACCGGGGAGCTGTTTTTT.

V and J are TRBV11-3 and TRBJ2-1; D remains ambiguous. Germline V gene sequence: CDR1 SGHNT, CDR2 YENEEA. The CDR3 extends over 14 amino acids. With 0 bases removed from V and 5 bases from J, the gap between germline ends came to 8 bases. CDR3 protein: CASSLDPGNNEQFF. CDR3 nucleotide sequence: TGTGCCAGCAGCTTAGACCCAGGTAACAATGAGCAGTTCTTC.

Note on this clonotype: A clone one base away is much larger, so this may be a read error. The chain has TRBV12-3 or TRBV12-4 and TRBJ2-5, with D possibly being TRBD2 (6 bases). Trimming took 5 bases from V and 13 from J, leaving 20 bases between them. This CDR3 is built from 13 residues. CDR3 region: CASSQEGTQGRYF. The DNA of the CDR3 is TGTGCCAGCAGTCAAGAGGGGACTCAGGGACGGTACTTC.